What follows are 26 T cell receptor beta chains derived from one specimen sequenced in a study of T cell responses to AZD1222 COVID-19 vaccine. TCRdb's copy holds only in-frame clones and misses some; the assay was immunoSEQ multiplex PCR. The sample has tens of thousands of clones, roughly 80% seen once. The sample in question was peripheral blood, obtained 28 days after the second AZD1222 dose. These receptors all stem from an adult who received the AZD1222 COVID-19 vaccine.

The chain is built from TRBV19 and TRBJ2-7; D unclear. The CDR3 is made up of 14 amino acids. V lost 3 bases and J lost 0, with 9 bases in between. Germline-derived CDR1 and CDR2 are LNHDA and SQIVND (reference sequence). The CDR3 DNA follows: TGTGCCAGTAGTATTTCACAGACCTCCTACGAGCAGTACTTC. Encoded protein: CASSISQTSYEQYF.

The chain combines TRBV28 with TRBJ2-5, with 8 bases fitting TRBD2. The CDR3 has 13 amino acids. Germline assignment: CDR1 MDHEN and CDR2 SYDVKM. With V trimmed by 6 bases and J by 10 bases, 10 bases remained unmatched. The CDR3 nucleotides read TGTGCCAGCAGGGGACTAGAGAGGCCCGACCAGTACTTC. It codes for CASRGLERPDQYF. The entire variable domain, with the rest obtained from reference TRBV28 and TRBJ2-5, is as follows: DVKVTQSSRYLVKRTGEKVFLECVQDMDHENMFWYRQDPGLGLRLIYFSYDVKMKEKGDIPEGYSVSREKKERFSLILESASTNQTSMYLCASRGLERPDQYFGPGTRLLVL.

The V call is TRBV12-3 or TRBV12-4, the J call TRBJ1-5; D is ambiguous. CDR3 length: 11 residues. Trimming removed 4 bases from V and 7 bases from J, with 5 bases in between. The CDR3 DNA follows: TGTGCCAGCAGTTCCCTCCAGCCCCAGCATTTT. Translation: CASSSLQPQHF.

The V call is TRBV29-1, the J call TRBJ2-1, with D possibly being TRBD1 (6 bases). This CDR3 is 14 amino acids long. Trimming pared 1 base from V and 6 bases from J, leaving 13 bases between. The germline gives CDR1 SQVTM, CDR2 ANQGSEA. DNA for the CDR3: TGCAGCGTTGAAGTGAGGGGGAGTATCAATGAGCAGTTCTTC. Protein: CSVEVRGSINEQFF.

The chain employs TRBV5-6 and TRBJ1-3; D is uncertain. Germline-derived CDR1 and CDR2 are SGHDT and YYEEEE. V lost 5 bases to trimming and J lost 2 bases, with 8 bases between them. This CDR3 is 13 amino acids long. The CDR3 DNA follows: TGTGCCAGCAGGTTAATGACTGGAAACACCATATATTTT. It codes for CASRLMTGNTIYF. Based on the CDR3 plus reference TRBV5-6 and TRBJ1-3, the full variable domain is DAGVTQSPTHLIKTRGQQVTLRCSPKSGHDTVSWYQQALGQGPQFIFQYYEEEERQRGNFPDRFSGHQFPNYSSELNVNALLLGDSALYLCASRLMTGNTIYFGEGSWLTVV.

This clone has more than one count but fewer than ten. The gene calls are TRBV6-5 and TRBJ1-1; D is perhaps TRBD1 (5 bases). The V gene's germline CDR1 is MNHEY and CDR2 SVGAGI. Trimming removed 2 bases from V and 1 base from J, with 11 bases in between. The CDR3 is 15 amino acids. The CDR3 is CASSYPGTENTEAFF. In nucleotides, the CDR3 is TGTGCCAGCAGTTACCCCGGGACGGAGAACACTGAAGCTTTCTTT.

This chain connects TRBV5-8 to TRBJ1-2; 7 bases map to TRBD1. CDR1 is SGHTS, CDR2 YDEGEE, per germline. After removal of 4 bases from V and 1 base from J, the junction contained 7 bases not matched to a gene. The CDR3 contains 15 residues. The CDR3 nucleotides read TGTGCCAGCAGCCCCGGGACAGCGAATAACTATGGCTACACCTTC. Amino acids: CASSPGTANNYGYTF.

This clone was detected only once. The chain carries TRBV21-1 and TRBJ1-2. TRBV21-1 is designated a pseudogene. The CDR3 runs 13 residues. Written as DNA, the CDR3 is TGTGCCGGGGCTCCGGGGGCGAGAGATGGCTACACCTTC. Its translation: CAGAPGARDGYTF.

The gene calls are TRBV10-3 and TRBJ2-1; 12 nucleotides match TRBD2. The CDR3 is made up of 18 amino acids. Trimming removed 3 bases from V and 9 bases from J; junction bases left unmatched: 15. Looked up from germline, CDR1 is ENHRY and CDR2 is SYGVKD. In DNA, the CDR3 is TGTGCCATCAGTGAAGGGGCTAGCGGGGGGGCCGGGTCAGGTGAGCAGTTCTTC. Translation: CAISEGASGGAGSGEQFF.

The chain couples TRBV5-1 to TRBJ2-3; the match to TRBD2 covers 10 bases. Germline trimming cut 4 bases from V and 6 bases from J; bases unmatched to any gene: 11. Germline loops: CDR1 SGHRS, CDR2 YFSETQ. CDR3 length: 16 amino acids. CDR3 amino acids: CASSPLSGGAGDTQYF. Written as DNA, the CDR3 is TGCGCCAGCAGCCCCTTAAGCGGGGGGGCCGGGGATACGCAGTATTTT.

This clone was counted once. The V gene is TRBV7-3, the J gene TRBJ2-3, with D hard to call. This CDR3 comprises 18 residues. V lost 5 bases and J lost 0, with 21 bases in between. Germline CDR1 and CDR2: SGHTA and FQGTGA. In nucleotides, the CDR3 is TGTGCCAGCAGCCCGTCCGGGCCACCTTTTTCAAGCACAGATACGCAGTATTTT. Its translation is CASSPSGPPFSSTDTQYF.

This clone was recorded a few times. This chain connects TRBV9 to TRBJ1-2; D not certain. Trimming shortened V by 0 bases and J by 0 bases, and 9 bases separated the two germline ends. The germline V gene encodes CDR1 SGDLS and CDR2 YYNGEE. The CDR3 loop spans 15 amino acids. CDR3: CASSVAPGANYGYTF. CDR3 DNA sequence: TGTGCCAGCAGCGTAGCCCCAGGCGCTAACTATGGCTACACCTTC.

This sequence joins TRBV6-1 and TRBJ2-4; TRBD1 or TRBD2 may be the D gene (5 bases each). The CDR3 sequence is 14 residues long. The V gene lost 2 bases and the J gene lost 3 bases, with 8 bases spanning the gap. The germline gives CDR1 MNHNS, CDR2 SASEGT. CDR3 in amino acids: CASSEWDDKNIQYF. CDR3 DNA sequence: TGTGCCAGCAGTGAATGGGACGACAAAAACATTCAGTACTTC.

This chain connects TRBV10-3 to TRBJ1-4; D ambiguous. CDR1 and CDR2 from the germline V gene are ENHRY and SYGVKD. The V gene lost 3 bases and the J gene lost 7 bases, with 9 bases spanning the gap. CDR3 size: 13 residues. The CDR3 is CAISEREGEKLFF. The DNA of the CDR3 is TGTGCCATCAGTGAAAGGGAGGGTGAAAAACTGTTTTTT.

The V and J genes are TRBV9 and TRBJ1-5; TRBD1 is a possible D gene (6 bases). V was shortened by 3 bases and J by 8 bases, with 12 bases between the two germline ends. The germline gives CDR1 SGDLS, CDR2 YYNGEE. This CDR3 is 13 amino acids long. CDR3 nucleotide sequence: TGTGCCAGCAGCGCCCAGGGGCTTAAGCCCCAGCATTTT. This encodes CASSAQGLKPQHF.

This clone was detected only once. J is TRBJ2-7 and V is TRBV6-1; TRBD1 aligns across 9 bases. CDR1 and CDR2 (germline): MNHNS, SASEGT. The J segment lost 0 bases and the V segment lost 2 bases, leaving 2 bases of the junction unmatched. CDR3 length equals 15 residues. The CDR3, as DNA: TGTGCCAGCAGTGAAATGGGACAGGGCTCCTACGAGCAGTACTTC. It codes for CASSEMGQGSYEQYF.

On this clone itself: Other DNA sequences within the sample encode an identical CDR3. The chain employs TRBV28 and TRBJ2-3; TRBD1 matches 8 bases. The ends lost 7 bases at V and 3 bases at J; junction bases unmatched: 3. Germline V gives CDR1 MDHEN, CDR2 SYDVKM. CDR3 size: 13 residues. This chain's CDR3 is CASTTGGTDTQYF. The CDR3, as DNA: TGTGCCAGCACAACAGGGGGGACAGATACGCAGTATTTT.

This clone is a singleton in its sample. V usage is TRBV7-2 and J usage is TRBJ1-1; D uncertain. This CDR3 is 15 amino acids long. Deletions cut 5 bases from V and 5 bases from J, with 18 bases between. Germline CDR1 SGHTA, CDR2 FQGNSA. CDR3: CASSQPGPLWTEAFF. Here the CDR3 DNA reads TGTGCCAGCAGCCAACCCGGACCATTATGGACTGAAGCTTTCTTT.

The rearrangement uses TRBV5-1 and TRBJ2-7; D may be TRBD1 (5 bases). V shed 3 bases and J shed 1 base, with 11 bases lying between them. The germline CDR1 and CDR2 sequences are SGHRS and YFSETQ. This CDR3 is built from 14 residues. The CDR3 DNA follows: TGCGCCAGCAGCTCCCAGACAGCGTCCTACGAGCAGTACTTC. Its protein product is CASSSQTASYEQYF.

The chain has TRBV4-3 and TRBJ1-2; the D gene is possibly TRBD1 (5 bases). The V end lost 6 bases, the J end lost 6 bases, and 17 bases lay between the germline ends. This CDR3 contains 14 residues. Germline CDR1 and CDR2: LGHNA and YSLEER. CDR3 loop: CASSVEGRGDGYTF. The CDR3 DNA reads TGCGCCAGCAGTGTGGAGGGACGTGGAGATGGCTACACCTTC.

The sample holds one count of this clone. This chain links TRBV27 with TRBJ2-1; possibly TRBD1 or TRBD2 for D (6 bases each). V lost 8 bases and J 0 bases, leaving 14 bases between the germline ends. The CDR3 loop spans 15 amino acids. The germline V gene encodes CDR1 MNHEY and CDR2 SMNVEV (reference sequence). The CDR3 bases are TGTGCCAGCCGGGGGCAGGTGAGCTCCTACAATGAGCAGTTCTTC. It encodes CASRGQVSSYNEQFF.

J is TRBJ2-7 and V is TRBV6-2 or TRBV6-3; 9 bases are shared with TRBD1. With V trimmed by 6 bases and J by 7 bases, 22 bases remained unmatched. In germline, CDR1 is MNHEY, CDR2 SVGEGT. The CDR3 totals 18 residues. DNA for the CDR3: TGTGCCAGCAGCCTTATGCCCCACCACCGGGACAGGGTCGAGGAGCAGTACTTC. Encoded protein: CASSLMPHHRDRVEEQYF.

The chain has TRBV5-6 and TRBJ2-3, with TRBD1 matching 8 bases. V shed 4 bases and J 4 bases; nucleotides not matched to a gene: 5. Germline V gene lookup returns CDR1 SGHDT and CDR2 YYEEEE. This CDR3 has 14 residues. The CDR3 protein is CASSPGQGPDTQYF. The CDR3 DNA reads TGTGCCAGCAGCCCTGGACAGGGCCCAGATACGCAGTATTTT.

The V call is TRBV2, the J call TRBJ1-1; maybe TRBD1 (6 bases). The CDR3 is made up of 13 amino acids. Germline CDR1 reads SNHLY; CDR2 reads FYNNEI. The V end was cut by 7 bases, the J end by 8 bases, with 17 bases between. The chain's CDR3 is CASNRGPGGEAFF. The CDR3 nucleotides are TGTGCCAGCAACCGGGGGCCCGGAGGGGAAGCTTTCTTT.

The chain couples TRBV15 to TRBJ2-5; D possibly corresponds to TRBD1 (5 bases). Trimming shortened V by 3 bases and J by 4 bases, and 6 bases separated the two germline ends. The CDR3 sequence is 12 residues long. Germline CDR1 and CDR2: LNHNV and YYDKDF (reference sequence). The DNA of the CDR3 is TGTGCCACCAGCAGCGACAGAGAGACCCAGTACTTC. This encodes CATSSDRETQYF.

This clone was detected once. The gene calls are TRBV5-4 and TRBJ2-1; 12 nucleotides agree with TRBD2. This CDR3 spans 17 amino acids. In germline, CDR1 is SGHNT, CDR2 YYREEE (reference sequence). The J segment lost 3 bases and the V segment lost 4 bases, leaving 8 bases of the junction unmatched. In nucleotides, the CDR3 is TGTGCCAGCAGCGAACTAGCGGGGGGTAAGGACTACAATGAGCAGTTCTTC. This encodes CASSELAGGKDYNEQFF.